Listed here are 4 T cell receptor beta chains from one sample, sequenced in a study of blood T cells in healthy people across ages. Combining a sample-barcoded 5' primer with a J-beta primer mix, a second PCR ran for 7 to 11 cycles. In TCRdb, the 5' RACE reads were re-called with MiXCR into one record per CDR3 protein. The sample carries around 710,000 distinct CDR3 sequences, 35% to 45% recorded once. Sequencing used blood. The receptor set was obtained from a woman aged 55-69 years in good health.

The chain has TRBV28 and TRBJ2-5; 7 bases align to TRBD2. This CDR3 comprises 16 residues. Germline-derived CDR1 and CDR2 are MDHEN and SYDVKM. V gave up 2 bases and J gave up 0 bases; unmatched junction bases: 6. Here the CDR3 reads CASSLHQGGNQETQYF. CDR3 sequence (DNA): TGTGCCAGCAGTTTACACCAGGGAGGGAACCAAGAGACCCAGTACTTC.

CDR3: CASSPTSGYNQPQHF. The CDR3 DNA is TGTGCCAGCTCACCGACCTCAGGTTACAATCAGCCCCAGCATTTT. The J gene is TRBJ1-5, the V gene TRBV18, with D unclear. V was clipped by 3 bases and J by 3 bases, with 12 bases between them. Germline V gene sequence: CDR1 KGHSH, CDR2 LQKENI. The length of the CDR3 is 15 residues.

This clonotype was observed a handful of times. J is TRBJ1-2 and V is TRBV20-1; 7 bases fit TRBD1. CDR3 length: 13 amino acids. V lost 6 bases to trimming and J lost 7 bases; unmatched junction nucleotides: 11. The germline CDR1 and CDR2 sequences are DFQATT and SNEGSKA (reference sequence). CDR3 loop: CSAPETGRGGYTF. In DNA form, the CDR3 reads TGCAGTGCACCCGAGACAGGGCGGGGTGGCTACACCTTC.

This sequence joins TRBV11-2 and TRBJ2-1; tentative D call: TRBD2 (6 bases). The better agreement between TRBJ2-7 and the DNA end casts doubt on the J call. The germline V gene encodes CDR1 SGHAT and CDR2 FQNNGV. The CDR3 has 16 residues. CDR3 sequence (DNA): TGTGCCAGCAGCCCAAGGCGCGGCGGGATATACAATGAGCAGTACTTC. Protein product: CASSPRRGGIYNEQYF.